The entry below describes one T cell receptor (beta chain). The CDR3 is 14 residues long. V was trimmed by 0 bases and J by 1 base, leaving 7 bases between them. Germline assignment: CDR1 SGHRS and CDR2 YFSETQ. These data are taken from a study of blood T cell repertoires in COVID-19. Study-wide context: Sites across the United States, Italy and Spain contributed samples from acute and convalescent COVID-19. PBMCs, B-cell-depleted T cells, or T cells provided the cDNA or gDNA that made up the material.

In the original processing: Estimates of nucleated cell counts were drawn from the amplification of reference gene primers. The protocol was immunoSEQ multiplex PCR, while the TCRdb copy is restricted to in-frame clones and leaves out a portion. For V, J and clone size, that table is used; D and trimming come from the DNA. This sample has approximately 240,000 clones, with around 81% found just once. The chain is built from TRBV5-1 and TRBJ1-1; D gene unclear. The sample was peripheral blood. This receptor was obtained from a woman in her fifties or sixties with acute or convalescent COVID-19. The CDR3 DNA reads TGCGCCAGCAGCTTGGGAAGCGGGAACACTGAAGCTTTCTTT. Translating it yields CASSLGSGNTEAFF.